A selection of T cell receptor beta chains follows, all from one sample in a study of control samples from healthy donors and cancer patients. The table came from immunoSEQ multiplex PCR; TCRdb's copy has only in-frame clones and leaves some out. The sample holds 160,000 or so clones, about 94% seen once. What was sequenced was blood. The receptor set was obtained from a woman between 35 and 50 years old in good health. Each CDR3 is given with its conserved first and last residue. Each record gives: V gene, CDR3 protein.

TRBV27 CASSSGTGFSTNEKLFF
TRBV7-9 CASSSKGTANSPLHF
TRBV12-3/TRBV12-4 CASSTGQGTEAFF
TRBV4-3 CASSQERSPPYEQYF
TRBV24-1 CATSGRAGGTGELFF
TRBV2 CASSVDRNYGYTF
TRBV7-8 CASSRTADTIYF
TRBV10-3 CAISFSRDSGNTIYF
TRBV6-5 CASSYSQGLAKNIQYF
TRBV9 CASSVRLF
TRBV6-6 CASSPGGAANEKLFF
TRBV7-3 CASSSGQGGTGELFF
TRBV5-3 CARSLMRPHTEAFF
TRBV4-1 CASSQNWRLEEQFF
TRBV11-2 CASSLAGTGMGEQYF
TRBV4-2 CASSQDLDGYQPQHF
TRBV9 CASSVDEPGLGYEQYF
TRBV6-2/TRBV6-3 CASSYWDYLARSPYEQYF
TRBV19 CASSIRGGRSNQPQHF
TRBV4-1 CASSQLSGMNTEAFF
TRBV25-1 CASSFFSSYNEQFF
TRBV24-1 CATSDPLAGDQPQHF
TRBV4-1 CASSQSTGIRIYKEGYTF
TRBV2 CASSDYGATNEKLFF